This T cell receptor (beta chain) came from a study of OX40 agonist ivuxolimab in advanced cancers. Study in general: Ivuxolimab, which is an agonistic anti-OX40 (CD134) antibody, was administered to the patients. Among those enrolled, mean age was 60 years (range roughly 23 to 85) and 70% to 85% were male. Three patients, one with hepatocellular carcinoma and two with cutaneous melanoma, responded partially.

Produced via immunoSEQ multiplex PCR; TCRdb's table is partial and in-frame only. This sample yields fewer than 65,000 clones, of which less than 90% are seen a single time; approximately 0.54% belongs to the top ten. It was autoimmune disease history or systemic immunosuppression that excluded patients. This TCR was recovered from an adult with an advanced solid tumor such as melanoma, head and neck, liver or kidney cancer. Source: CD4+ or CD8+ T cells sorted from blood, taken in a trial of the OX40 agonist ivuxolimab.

The CDR3 reads CASSLQDTQYF. The DNA for the CDR3 is TGTGCCAGCAGCTTACAAGATACGCAGTATTTT. The V and J genes are TRBV5-6 and TRBJ2-3; D gene unclear. The V gene lost 2 bases and the J gene lost 5 bases, with 3 bases spanning the gap. Germline lookup yields CDR1 SGHDT and CDR2 YYEEEE. There are 11 residues in the CDR3.